What follows are 30 T cell receptor beta chains derived from one specimen sequenced in a study of control samples from healthy donors and cancer patients. Using immunoSEQ multiplex PCR, the repertoire was profiled, and TCRdb retains in-frame clones only, with some absent. The table lists some 160,000 clones, about nine tenths of them singletons. Sequencing used blood. The receptors originated from a man aged 25-40 years in good health.

The chain combines TRBV4-1 with TRBJ1-2; no clear D gene. The CDR3 is made up of 14 amino acids. The V gene's germline CDR1 is MGHRA and CDR2 YSYEKL. Trimming removed 0 bases from V and 6 bases from J, with 11 bases in between. CDR3 nucleotides: TGCGCCAGCAGCCAAGAGCAGGTTTGGGATGGCTACACCTTC. It codes for CASSQEQVWDGYTF.

This clone has only one observation. The chain recombines TRBV2 with TRBJ1-4; a possible D gene is TRBD1 (5 bases). The germline gives CDR1 SNHLY, CDR2 FYNNEI. The CDR3 contains 15 residues. Trimming left V 6 bases short and J 3 bases short, with 14 bases between. The CDR3 coding sequence is TGTGCCAGCAGGGCCCGACAGTTAGCTAATGAAAAACTGTTTTTT. Translation: CASRARQLANEKLFF.

The chain has TRBV7-9 and TRBJ2-7; tentatively, D is TRBD1 (6 bases). The germline V and J ends were trimmed by 5 bases and 6 bases, with 11 bases remaining between them. CDR3 length: 12 residues. CDR1 and CDR2 from the germline V gene are SEHNR and FQNEAQ (reference sequence). CDR3 protein: CASSHQGREQYF. CDR3 nucleotide sequence: TGTGCCAGCAGCCACCAGGGGCGCGAGCAGTACTTC.

This clone was found once. The chain uses TRBV24-1 and TRBJ2-1; D is possibly TRBD2 (6 bases). The CDR3 is 16 amino acids. Germline V gene lookup returns CDR1 KGHDR and CDR2 SFDVKD. V was trimmed by 2 bases and J by 5 bases, leaving 15 bases between them. DNA for the CDR3: TGTGCCACCAGTGATTGGAGGGGCCCCACCAACAATGAGCAGTTCTTC. It specifies CATSDWRGPTNNEQFF.

The chain links TRBV11-2 to TRBJ2-7; D remains unclear. Germline assignment: CDR1 SGHAT and CDR2 FQNNGV. The CDR3 runs 14 residues. The V gene lost 4 bases and the J gene lost 3 bases, with 13 bases spanning the gap. CDR3 coding DNA: TGTGCCAGCAGCTCCCACGGGCAGGTCTACGAGCAGTACTTC. Residues: CASSSHGQVYEQYF.

The J gene is TRBJ2-7, the V gene TRBV4-3, with 7 positions matching TRBD1. CDR3 size: 14 residues. CDR1 LGHNA and CDR2 YSLEER come from the germline V gene. V shed 0 bases, J shed 3 bases, and the junction held 2 bases outside the gene matches. The CDR3 region is CASSQDRGIYEQYF. CDR3 DNA sequence: TGCGCCAGCAGCCAAGACAGGGGGATCTACGAGCAGTACTTC.

The chain has TRBV7-2 and TRBJ1-2; D remains ambiguous. Germline V gives CDR1 SGHTA, CDR2 FQGNSA. V shed 1 base and J shed 8 bases, with 14 bases lying between them. This CDR3 is built from 14 residues. CDR3: CASSLEVGLGGYTF. For the CDR3, the DNA is TGTGCCAGCAGCTTAGAAGTCGGCCTTGGGGGCTACACCTTC.

This clone was detected only once. The chain links TRBV19 to TRBJ2-6; a weak D match, TRBD1 (5 bases). The CDR3 loop spans 15 amino acids. Trimming took 4 bases from V and 0 from J, leaving 7 bases between them. The germline gives CDR1 LNHDA, CDR2 SQIVND (reference sequence). CDR3 protein: CASSKTVSGANVLTF. The CDR3 coding sequence is TGTGCCAGTAGTAAGACAGTCTCTGGGGCCAACGTCCTGACTTTC.

V usage is TRBV7-2 and J usage is TRBJ2-1; D is unclear. From germline, CDR1 is SGHTA and CDR2 FQGNSA. V lost 3 bases and J lost 9, with 6 bases in between. The CDR3 extends over 11 amino acids. CDR3 residues: CASSFSREQFF. The CDR3 nucleotides read TGTGCCAGCAGCTTTTCGCGTGAGCAGTTCTTC.

The chain has TRBV2 and TRBJ2-7; D possibly corresponds to TRBD1 (6 bases). Per the germline V gene, CDR1 is SNHLY and CDR2 is FYNNEI. The CDR3 extends over 14 amino acids. Trimming pared 3 bases from V and 3 bases from J, leaving 12 bases between. The chain's CDR3 is CASSEAGDLYEQYF. CDR3 nucleotide sequence: TGTGCCAGCAGTGAGGCAGGGGACCTCTACGAGCAGTACTTC.

The genes are TRBV27 and TRBJ2-1; D is uncertain. The CDR3 has 13 residues. Trimming removed 2 bases from V and 6 bases from J, with 8 bases in between. Germline V gives CDR1 MNHEY, CDR2 SMNVEV (reference sequence). The CDR3 nucleotides read TGTGCCAGCAGTTTACTAGTTGGCAATGAGCAGTTCTTC. It yields the protein CASSLLVGNEQFF.

The chain recombines TRBV19 with TRBJ2-7, with 8 bases identical to TRBD1. Germline V CDR1 and CDR2: LNHDA, SQIVND (reference sequence). The V segment lost 6 bases and the J segment 7 bases; nucleotides outside the gene matches: 11. The CDR3 covers 14 residues. In nucleotides, the CDR3 is TGTGCCAGTAGCGGGACAGGCCCCTCCTCAGAGCAGTACTTC. Protein product: CASSGTGPSSEQYF.

This chain uses TRBV7-8 with TRBJ1-4; 7 bases map to TRBD1. Germline-derived CDR1 and CDR2 are SGHVS and FQNEAQ. Losses at the gene ends were 5 bases for V and 5 bases for J; bases not matched to a gene: 5. This CDR3 is built from 14 residues. CDR3 in amino acids: CASSPGQINEKLFF. Written as DNA, the CDR3 is TGTGCCAGCAGCCCGGGACAGATCAATGAAAAACTGTTTTTT.

The rearrangement uses TRBV24-1 and TRBJ1-1; the match to TRBD1 covers 7 bases. CDR3 length equals 13 residues. V was pared by 6 bases and J by 5 bases, with 5 bases of the junction left unmatched. Looked up from germline, CDR1 is KGHDR and CDR2 is SFDVKD. CDR3 DNA: TGTGCCACCAGTCGGGAACAGGGGACTGAAGCTTTCTTT. Translation: CATSREQGTEAFF.

The V call is TRBV2, the J call TRBJ1-6, with D tentatively TRBD1 (5 bases). The germline V gene has CDR1 SNHLY and CDR2 FYNNEI. The CDR3 is 17 residues long. The ends were cut back, 6 bases at V and 4 bases at J, with 19 bases in the middle. CDR3 DNA sequence: TGTGCCAGCAGCGCCGAACATCCGGGACCTTATAATTCACCCCTCCACTTT. Translated: CASSAEHPGPYNSPLHF.

The J gene is TRBJ2-5, the V gene TRBV10-3; no clear D gene. The CDR3 runs 16 residues. From germline, CDR1 is ENHRY and CDR2 SYGVKD. The V gene lost 4 bases and the J gene lost 3 bases, with 18 bases spanning the gap. CDR3 in amino acids: CAISAQANGLKETQYF. The CDR3 region has the DNA TGTGCCATCAGTGCCCAGGCTAATGGGCTGAAAGAGACCCAGTACTTC.

This clone came up once. This chain joins TRBV27 and TRBJ2-6, with 7 positions matching TRBD1. Germline V gene sequence: CDR1 MNHEY, CDR2 SMNVEV (reference sequence). The CDR3 covers 18 residues. V dropped 4 bases and J dropped 0; count of bases not matched to a gene: 9. The CDR3 sequence is CASSWLGQALSGANVLTF. The CDR3, as DNA: TGTGCCAGCAGTTGGCTAGGACAGGCCCTCTCTGGGGCCAACGTCCTGACTTTC.

V gene TRBV4-1 combines with J gene TRBJ2-5, with 14 bases matching TRBD2. The CDR3 spans 18 residues. Losses at the gene ends were 3 bases for V and 1 base for J; bases not matched to a gene: 7. Germline V gene lookup returns CDR1 MGHRA and CDR2 YSYEKL. CDR3 sequence: CASSQLGTSGSIQETQYF. DNA for the CDR3: TGCGCCAGCAGCCAGCTCGGGACTAGCGGGAGTATCCAAGAGACCCAGTACTTC.

This clone appeared a few times. The chain employs TRBV5-1 and TRBJ2-2, with 10 bases that match TRBD2. The germline V gene has CDR1 SGHRS and CDR2 YFSETQ. The CDR3 runs to 18 residues. V was pared by 0 bases and J by 4 bases, with 9 bases of the junction left unmatched. Here the CDR3 DNA reads TGCGCCAGCAGCTTGGCCCCTAGCGGGAGCTCGAGCACCGGGGAGCTGTTTTTT. It codes for CASSLAPSGSSSTGELFF.

This clone was seen once. The rearrangement joins TRBV19 to TRBJ1-6; 9 bases match TRBD1. The CDR3 has 16 residues. With V trimmed by 6 bases and J by 0 bases, 3 bases remained unmatched. Per the germline V gene, CDR1 is LNHDA and CDR2 is SQIVND (reference sequence). The CDR3 DNA reads TGTGCCAGTAGCACAGGGGGCGCCTCCTATAATTCACCCCTCCACTTT. This codes for CASSTGGASYNSPLHF.

This chain links TRBV4-1 with TRBJ2-2; D is undetermined. V dropped 2 bases and J dropped 1 base, with 11 bases sitting between them. There are 16 residues in the CDR3. CDR1 is MGHRA, CDR2 YSYEKL, per germline. As DNA, the CDR3 is TGCGCCAGCAGCCAACAGGATCCGGGGAACACCGGGGAGCTGTTTTTT. Protein sequence: CASSQQDPGNTGELFF.

The gene calls are TRBV24-1 and TRBJ2-5; 12 bases align to TRBD1. The V gene's germline CDR1 is KGHDR and CDR2 SFDVKD. The CDR3 is 17 residues long. Trimming at V came to 4 bases and at J to 2 bases, leaving 7 bases not matched to a gene. CDR3 sequence reads: CATSDSGQGAWQETQYF. The CDR3 nucleotides read TGTGCCACCAGTGACTCGGGACAGGGGGCTTGGCAAGAGACCCAGTACTTC.

The gene calls are TRBV11-3 and TRBJ2-3, with TRBD1 as a possible D gene (7 bases). Germline V gene lookup returns CDR1 SGHNT and CDR2 YENEEA. V was clipped by 5 bases and J by 0 bases, with 15 bases between them. CDR3 length: 16 residues. The CDR3 loop reads CASSAGQLYSTDTQYF. The CDR3 DNA reads as TGTGCCAGCAGCGCGGGACAGCTATATAGCACAGATACGCAGTATTTT.

This sequence joins TRBV27 and TRBJ1-1; 11 nucleotides match TRBD1. The CDR3 totals 13 residues. Trimming removed 6 bases from V and 8 bases from J; junction bases left unmatched: 5. Per germline, CDR1 MNHEY and CDR2 SMNVEV (reference sequence). The CDR3 protein is CASRHGQGAEAFF. In DNA, the CDR3 is TGTGCCAGCAGACACGGACAGGGGGCGGAAGCTTTCTTT.

V and J are TRBV6-1 and TRBJ2-4; D gene uncertain. This CDR3 has 13 amino acids. Germline loops: CDR1 MNHNS, CDR2 SASEGT. Trimming pared 3 bases from V and 1 base from J, leaving 4 bases between. The CDR3: CASSEGAKNIQYF. CDR3 coding DNA: TGTGCCAGCAGTGAGGGGGCCAAAAACATTCAGTACTTC.

V is TRBV7-6 and J is TRBJ2-1; perhaps TRBD1 as D (5 bases). The germline V gene encodes CDR1 SGHVS and CDR2 FNYEAQ. V was cut by 5 bases and J by 6 bases, with 14 bases left in between. The CDR3 contains 14 residues. The CDR3 sequence is CASSPYQGLNEQFF. In DNA form, the CDR3 reads TGTGCCAGCAGCCCCTACCAGGGTCTCAATGAGCAGTTCTTC.

The J gene is TRBJ1-5, the V gene TRBV19; D possibly corresponds to TRBD1 (5 bases). Trimming stripped 9 bases from V and 0 bases from J, with 15 bases between. The CDR3 is 15 residues long. CDR1 and CDR2 (germline): LNHDA, SQIVND (reference sequence). The chain's CDR3 is CASLRDGNSNQPQHF. The CDR3, as DNA: TGTGCCAGCCTCCGGGACGGAAATAGCAATCAGCCCCAGCATTTT.

This chain uses TRBV15 with TRBJ2-2, with D hard to call. This CDR3 region has 15 residues. The germline V gene encodes CDR1 LNHNV and CDR2 YYDKDF (reference sequence). V was cut by 3 bases and J by 5 bases, with 13 bases left in between. Here the CDR3 DNA reads TGTGCCACCAGCAGGCGCGGTCTGGGGACCGGGGAGCTGTTTTTT. Translated: CATSRRGLGTGELFF.

The gene calls are TRBV6-6 and TRBJ1-3; tentatively, D is TRBD1 (6 bases). The CDR3 is made up of 16 amino acids. CDR1 MNHNY and CDR2 SVGAGI come from the germline V gene (reference sequence). V was shortened by 5 bases and J by 1 base, with 15 bases between the two germline ends. CDR3 coding DNA: TGTGCCAGCAGTGACTGGACAGTTTCTTCTGGAAACACCATATATTTT. It codes for CASSDWTVSSGNTIYF.

This clone has a single count. The rearrangement links TRBV10-3 to TRBJ1-4; D gene unclear. The CDR3 has 16 amino acids. Germline V gene lookup returns CDR1 ENHRY and CDR2 SYGVKD. V gave up 4 bases and J gave up 8 bases, with 20 bases separating them. The CDR3 protein is CAISARAPASGEKLFF. The CDR3 DNA reads TGTGCCATCAGTGCCCGCGCGCCGGCCTCGGGGGAAAAACTGTTTTTT.